This TCR beta chain was sequenced during a study of blood T cells in healthy people across ages. A J-beta primer mix and a sample-barcoded 5' primer were used in a second PCR of about 6 to 12 cycles. TCRdb processed the 5' RACE reads anew with MiXCR; each CDR3 protein has one entry. Among around 1,600,000 distinct CDR3 sequences listed, about 42% were seen once. The CDR3 has 14 amino acids. The germline CDR1 and CDR2 sequences are SGHTA and FQGNSA. V gave up 6 bases and J gave up 8 bases; unmatched junction bases: 7. Findings and caveats of the study: Unsorted PBMCs prevented conclusive naive versus antigen-experienced comparison. A greater number of naive CD4+ cells and higher diversity distinguished long-lived donors from aged donors. From one million sequenced T cells, diversity estimates were lower bounds.

In its sample, this clonotype was seen once. Its target is not known. This chain uses TRBV7-2 with TRBJ2-2; 9 bases line up with TRBD2. Input material: blood. The sequence was obtained from a woman aged 18-30 years in good health. The CDR3 DNA reads as TGTGCCAGCAGTCCGGGACTAGCAAATGGGGAGCTGTTTTTT. It codes for CASSPGLANGELFF.